Below, 21 T cell receptor beta chains from the same sample are listed, as sequenced in a study of blood T cells in healthy people across ages. Next came a second PCR, run for 7 to 11 cycles, which used a sample-barcoded 5' primer along with a J-beta primer mix. From the 5' RACE reads, TCRdb called clonotypes with MiXCR, one entry per CDR3 protein. The sample carries roughly 1.4 million distinct CDR3 sequences, around 59% recorded once. Material for sequencing was blood. Receptors originate from a man aged 18-30 years in good health.

V and J are TRBV2 and TRBJ2-5, with 7 positions matching TRBD2. CDR3 size: 14 residues. Germline CDR1 is SNHLY and CDR2 is FYNNEI. The V gene end was trimmed by 8 bases and the J gene end by 11 bases; junction bases not matched to a gene: 17. CDR3 loop: CASRSRDYPLEQYF. For the CDR3, the DNA is TGTGCCAGCCGGAGCCGGGACTATCCTTTGGAACAGTACTTC.

The chain has TRBV29-1 and TRBJ1-2, with D possibly TRBD1 on 6 matching bases. The length of the CDR3 is 11 residues. The germline CDR1 and CDR2 sequences are SQVTM and ANQGSEA. Trimming stripped 6 bases from V and 8 bases from J, with 13 bases between. The CDR3 coding sequence is TGCAGCGTCTCACAGGGATTAGGCTACACCTTC. It encodes CSVSQGLGYTF.

The chain uses TRBV20-1 and TRBJ2-3, with 9 bases that match TRBD2. CDR1 is DFQATT and CDR2 is SNEGSKA in the germline V gene (reference sequence). This CDR3 region has 14 residues. The trim removed 7 bases at V and 5 bases at J, leaving 10 bases unmatched. CDR3 sequence (DNA): TGCAGTGTTTGTGGGCTAGCGGGGCTAGATACGCAGTATTTT. It encodes CSVCGLAGLDTQYF.

The chain uses TRBV7-2 and TRBJ2-7; perhaps TRBD2 as D (6 bases). Trimming cost V 1 base and J 0 bases, with 13 bases left between them. The CDR3 is 16 amino acids. Germline lookup yields CDR1 SGHTA and CDR2 FQGNSA. The CDR3 is CASSLVGGVNSYEQYF. CDR3 nucleotides: TGTGCCAGCAGCTTAGTTGGCGGGGTTAACTCCTACGAGCAGTACTTC.

This clonotype was counted a few times. The chain combines TRBV18 with TRBJ2-6; 8 nucleotides agree with TRBD1. The CDR3 has 16 residues. CDR1 and CDR2 (germline): KGHSH, LQKENI. J was trimmed by 2 bases and V by 3 bases; bases with no gene match: 3. The CDR3: CASSPLDRAGANVLTF. DNA of the CDR3: TGTGCCAGCTCACCCCTGGACAGGGCTGGGGCCAACGTCCTGACTTTC. The entire variable domain, with the rest obtained from reference TRBV18 and TRBJ2-6, is as follows: NAGVMQNPRHLVRRRGQEARLRCSPMKGHSHVYWYRQLPEEGLKFMVYLQKENIIDESGMPKERFSAEFPKEGPSILRIQQVVRGDSAAYFCASSPLDRAGANVLTFGAGSRLTVL.

This chain uses TRBV10-3 with TRBJ1-2, with D unresolved. This CDR3 spans 14 amino acids. Trimming shortened V by 0 bases and J by 4 bases, and 9 bases separated the two germline ends. CDR1 ENHRY and CDR2 SYGVKD come from the germline V gene. The CDR3 DNA reads TGTGCCATCAGTGAGTCTGAGGTAGCCTATGGCTACACCTTC. It is translated as CAISESEVAYGYTF.

In this sample, this clonotype turned up a few times. DNA for the CDR3: TGTGCCAGCAACCCGGGACTAGGAGTCAATGAGCAGTTCTTC. Residues: CASNPGLGVNEQFF. The chain employs TRBV6-5 and TRBJ2-1; TRBD2 aligns across 8 bases. Germline V lookup: CDR1 MNHEY, CDR2 SVGAGI. The CDR3 extends over 14 amino acids. V lost 7 bases to trimming and J lost 6 bases; unmatched junction nucleotides: 8.

The chain uses TRBV18 and TRBJ2-3, with TRBD2 identical over 7 bases. The CDR3 runs 16 residues. CDR1 is KGHSH, CDR2 LQKENI, per germline. Germline trimming cut 3 bases from V and 4 bases from J; bases unmatched to any gene: 10. DNA of the CDR3: TGTGCCAGCTCACCTTCACTAGCGTCGCCCCCAGATACGCAGTATTTT. Translated, it gives CASSPSLASPPDTQYF.

Here the CDR3 reads CASSYDRSQETQYF. The CDR3 DNA reads as TGTGCCAGCAGTTATGACAGGAGCCAAGAGACCCAGTACTTC. The rearrangement uses TRBV13 and TRBJ2-5, with TRBD1 as a possible D gene (6 bases). CDR1 PRHDT and CDR2 FYEKMQ come from the germline V gene (reference sequence). This CDR3 is built from 14 residues. V was trimmed by 6 bases and J by 1 base, leaving 12 bases between them.

The table lists this clonotype with a few counts. The V call is TRBV27, the J call TRBJ2-1; D ambiguous. This CDR3 region has 13 residues. Germline V gives CDR1 MNHEY, CDR2 SMNVEV (reference sequence). Trimming stripped 3 bases from V and 4 bases from J, with 7 bases between. CDR3 DNA: TGTGCCAGCAGTTTTAATATATACAATGAGCAGTTCTTC. Its translation: CASSFNIYNEQFF.

This clonotype came up a few times. The chain uses TRBV10-3 and TRBJ2-1, with TRBD2 matching 9 bases. After removal of 11 bases from V and 14 bases from J, the junction contained 13 bases not matched to a gene. The CDR3 runs 12 residues. Per the germline V gene, CDR1 is ENHRY and CDR2 is SYGVKD. CDR3: CAAKGREGQEFF. Written as DNA, the CDR3 is TGTGCCGCCAAAGGGCGGGAGGGCCAGGAGTTCTTC.

This rearrangement joins TRBV4-1 to TRBJ2-2, with D possibly being TRBD1 (6 bases). The CDR3 is made up of 18 amino acids. Germline V lookup: CDR1 MGHRA, CDR2 YSYEKL. V was shortened by 3 bases and J by 7 bases, with 24 bases between the two germline ends. This CDR3 reads CASSHRGPYLRGDGELFF. As DNA, the CDR3 is TGCGCCAGCAGCCACAGGGGACCGTACCTGCGAGGCGACGGGGAGCTGTTTTTT.

This clonotype was counted between two and nine times. This chain uses TRBV12-3 or TRBV12-4 with TRBJ2-5; 7 nucleotides match TRBD1. After removal of 3 bases from V and 7 bases from J, the junction contained 8 bases not matched to a gene. The CDR3 has 14 residues. The CDR3 protein is CASSFSTGSGTQYF. The CDR3 region has the DNA TGTGCCAGCAGTTTCTCGACAGGGTCTGGGACCCAGTACTTC.

V gene TRBV7-8 combines with J gene TRBJ1-2; D perhaps matches TRBD1 (5 bases). Trimming cost V 4 bases and J 4 bases, with 22 bases left between them. The CDR3 totals 17 residues. The germline gives CDR1 SGHVS, CDR2 FQNEAQ. In nucleotides, the CDR3 is TGTGCCAGCAGCTCCACGGCAGGGACCCACGCTCCCTATGGCTACACCTTC. This sequence encodes CASSSTAGTHAPYGYTF.

The chain joins TRBV20-1 to TRBJ1-2; D is possibly TRBD1 (5 bases). The germline CDR1 and CDR2 sequences are DFQATT and SNEGSKA (reference sequence). There are 14 residues in the CDR3. Trimming pared 3 bases from V and 0 bases from J, leaving 11 bases between. CDR3 bases: TGCAGTGCTAGGCCGGGGGAGGCTAACTATGGCTACACCTTC. Translation: CSARPGEANYGYTF.

This clonotype has just a few counts. This chain connects TRBV13 to TRBJ2-5, with D perhaps TRBD1 (6 bases). The J call may be faulty, since TRBJ2-7 better matches the DNA end. The germline CDR1 and CDR2 sequences are PRHDT and FYEKMQ (reference sequence). This CDR3 comprises 14 residues. CDR3 DNA sequence: TGTGCCAGCAGCCAGTTTGGACAGCACTACGAGCAGTACTTC. It specifies CASSQFGQHYEQYF.

In this sample, this clonotype turned up once. The chain recombines TRBV10-3 with TRBJ1-2; D unclear. The V gene lost 1 base and the J gene lost 4 bases, with 16 bases spanning the gap. The CDR3 has 16 residues. The germline gives CDR1 ENHRY, CDR2 SYGVKD. CDR3 nucleotide sequence: TGTGCCATCAGTGAGTGGTCCGGTACCGTGGGCTATGGCTACACCTTC. Its translation is CAISEWSGTVGYGYTF.

This clonotype was observed at least ten times. The junction shows a germline mismatch at one end, possibly a read error. This chain uses TRBV12-3 or TRBV12-4 with TRBJ2-3; D uncertain. The CDR3 extends over 12 amino acids. The CDR3 DNA reads TGCGCCAGCAGTGGCGGCACAGATACGCAGTATTTT. It is translated as CASSGGTDTQYF.

This clonotype was counted a single time. The chain is built from TRBV12-3 or TRBV12-4 and TRBJ2-1; D is unresolved. V lost 8 bases and J 1 base, leaving 6 bases between the germline ends. This CDR3 comprises 12 residues. The CDR3 region has the DNA TGTGCCAGCGCACGATCCTACAATGAGCAGTTCTTC. Amino acids: CASARSYNEQFF.

This clonotype was picked up many times. The V call is TRBV5-1, the J call TRBJ2-1; D not certain. The length of the CDR3 is 12 residues. The germline gives CDR1 SGHRS, CDR2 YFSETQ. The ends were cut back, 0 bases at V and 8 bases at J, with 6 bases in the middle. In DNA form, the CDR3 reads TGCGCCAGCAGCTTGGTGTCCGATGAGCAGTTCTTC. This codes for CASSLVSDEQFF.

This chain links TRBV7-9 with TRBJ2-7, with D possibly being TRBD1 (6 bases). Germline values: CDR1 SEHNR, CDR2 FQNEAQ (reference sequence). The CDR3 consists of 15 residues. V lost 3 bases, J lost 8 bases, and 20 bases lay in between. The CDR3 protein is CASSFGTGTQNKQYF. The CDR3 DNA reads as TGTGCCAGCAGCTTCGGGACCGGGACACAGAATAAGCAGTACTTC.